These 22 T cell receptor beta chains originate from one sample sequenced in a study of blood T cell repertoires in COVID-19. Sequencing was performed with immunoSEQ multiplex PCR; in TCRdb, only in-frame clones are kept and a portion is missing. The table includes 120,000 or so clones, roughly 83% detected once. The source material was peripheral blood. These receptor sequences come from a man in his forties with active or convalescent COVID-19.

This clone was seen a few times. The V gene is TRBV30, the J gene TRBJ1-5; D may be TRBD1 (6 bases). Trimming pared 3 bases from V and 9 bases from J, leaving 9 bases between. The CDR3 runs to 11 residues. CDR1 is GTSNPN and CDR2 is SVGIG in the germline V gene (reference sequence). DNA of the CDR3: TGTGCCTGGAGCCAAGGGGGGCCCCAGCATTTT. This sequence encodes CAWSQGGPQHF.

This clone was seen a few times. The chain employs TRBV10-3 and TRBJ2-1; D gene uncertain. The germline CDR1 and CDR2 sequences are ENHRY and SYGVKD. The CDR3 runs to 15 residues. The germline V and J ends were trimmed by 0 bases and 0 bases, with 6 bases remaining between them. The CDR3 protein is CAISESGLSYNEQFF. The CDR3 coding sequence is TGTGCCATCAGTGAGTCTGGCCTCTCCTACAATGAGCAGTTCTTC.

The chain combines TRBV4-1 with TRBJ1-4; no definite D call. This CDR3 comprises 14 residues. Germline CDR1 is MGHRA and CDR2 is YSYEKL. Trimming pared 4 bases from V and 8 bases from J, leaving 14 bases between. The CDR3 region has the DNA TGCGCCAGCAGCCCACGAGGGTTGCAGGAAAAACTGTTTTTT. Its translation is CASSPRGLQEKLFF.

The rearrangement links TRBV6-2 or TRBV6-3 to TRBJ2-2; 11 bases line up with TRBD2. V gave up 2 bases and J gave up 0 bases; unmatched junction bases: 2. The V gene's germline CDR1 is MNHEY and CDR2 SVGEGT. CDR3 length: 17 residues. CDR3 in DNA: TGTGCCAGCAGTTACACTAGCGGGGGCCCGAACACCGGGGAGCTGTTTTTT. It translates to CASSYTSGGPNTGELFF.

This sequence joins TRBV28 and TRBJ1-4, with D unresolved. This CDR3 region has 16 residues. The germline V gene has CDR1 MDHEN and CDR2 SYDVKM. V shed 6 bases and J shed 5 bases, with 19 bases lying between them. The CDR3: CASSMTLTATNEKLFF. The CDR3 DNA reads TGTGCCAGCAGCATGACTCTGACGGCTACAAATGAAAAACTGTTTTTT.

DNA of the CDR3: TGTGCCAGCACAAGAAGGGGTACTAATGAAAAACTGTTTTTT. Translated, it gives CASTRRGTNEKLFF. V is TRBV7-9 and J is TRBJ1-4; D may be TRBD1 (5 bases). Trimming took 7 bases from V and 2 from J, leaving 11 bases between them. The CDR3 is made up of 14 amino acids. Germline V gene lookup returns CDR1 SEHNR and CDR2 FQNEAQ (reference sequence).

The chain recombines TRBV9 with TRBJ1-1; weak D call: TRBD1 (6 bases). The ends were cut back, 3 bases at V and 4 bases at J, with 16 bases in the middle. In germline, CDR1 is SGDLS, CDR2 YYNGEE. The CDR3 consists of 15 residues. CDR3 sequence: CASSGNAGGSTEAFF. CDR3 nucleotides: TGTGCCAGCAGCGGCAACGCGGGGGGCAGCACTGAAGCTTTCTTT.

The chain has TRBV14 and TRBJ1-2; weak D call: TRBD1 (6 bases). CDR1 and CDR2 (germline): SGHDN, FVKESK. V lost 5 bases, J lost 3 bases, and 13 bases lay in between. There are 14 residues in the CDR3. The CDR3 DNA is TGTGCCAGCAGCGAGTTACAGGGCCACTATGGCTACACCTTC. This codes for CASSELQGHYGYTF. Looking up the rest from reference TRBV14 and TRBJ1-2 gives the full variable domain: EAGVTQFPSHSVIEKGQTVTLRCDPISGHDNLYWYRRVMGKEIKFLLHFVKESKQDESGMPNNRFLAERTGGTYSTLKVQPAELEDSGVYFCASSELQGHYGYTFGSGTRLTVV.

The chain links TRBV4-2 to TRBJ2-1; 8 bases align to TRBD2. The V and J ends lost 4 bases and 3 bases, in that order; junction bases with no gene match: 5. The CDR3 contains 15 residues. CDR1 is LGHNA, CDR2 YNFKEQ, per germline. CDR3 in amino acids: CASSLTAGDYNEQFF. CDR3 coding DNA: TGTGCCAGCAGCCTCACAGCGGGGGACTACAATGAGCAGTTCTTC.

This clone was detected a few times. The rearrangement joins TRBV19 to TRBJ2-7; TRBD1 agrees at 9 bases. The CDR3 is 15 residues long. V lost 4 bases to trimming and J lost 5 bases; unmatched junction nucleotides: 9. The germline V gene encodes CDR1 LNHDA and CDR2 SQIVND (reference sequence). This CDR3 reads CASSNPGQGRDEQYF. CDR3 in DNA: TGTGCCAGTAGTAATCCGGGACAGGGAAGGGACGAGCAGTACTTC.

The rearrangement links TRBV28 to TRBJ1-1, with D hard to call. This CDR3 has 13 residues. Between the trimmed V and J ends, which lost 2 bases and 5 bases, there was a span of 9 bases. CDR1 is MDHEN, CDR2 SYDVKM, per germline. DNA for the CDR3: TGTGCCAGCAGTTTACAGGATTGGACTGAAGCTTTCTTT. Translation: CASSLQDWTEAFF.

Many counts were recorded for this clone. The chain combines TRBV28 with TRBJ2-7; D may be TRBD1 (6 bases). The CDR3 has 15 residues. Between the trimmed V and J ends, which lost 7 bases and 4 bases, there was a span of 20 bases. Germline loops: CDR1 MDHEN, CDR2 SYDVKM. CDR3: CASNPPGQGMYEQYF. Here the CDR3 DNA reads TGTGCCAGCAATCCCCCTGGGCAGGGGATGTACGAGCAGTACTTC.

The genes are TRBV28 and TRBJ1-6, with D uncertain. Germline V gene lookup returns CDR1 MDHEN and CDR2 SYDVKM. The CDR3 totals 13 residues. Between the trimmed V and J ends, which lost 7 bases and 3 bases, there was a span of 7 bases. DNA for the CDR3: TGTGCCAGCACTCTTCTCTATAATTCACCCCTCCACTTT. As protein: CASTLLYNSPLHF. Full variable domain (missing parts from reference TRBV28 and TRBJ1-6): DVKVTQSSRYLVKRTGEKVFLECVQDMDHENMFWYRQDPGLGLRLIYFSYDVKMKEKGDIPEGYSVSREKKERFSLILESASTNQTSMYLCASTLLYNSPLHFGNGTRLTVT.

V and J are TRBV27 and TRBJ2-2; possible D gene TRBD1, 6 bases. The V and J ends lost 2 bases and 1 base respectively, with 8 bases between them. Germline V gives CDR1 MNHEY, CDR2 SMNVEV (reference sequence). This CDR3 comprises 15 residues. CDR3 protein: CASSLKDRNTGELFF. CDR3 nucleotides: TGTGCCAGCAGTTTAAAGGACAGGAACACCGGGGAGCTGTTTTTT.

This clone was seen once. This chain uses TRBV28 with TRBJ2-3, with D unresolved. Per germline, CDR1 MDHEN and CDR2 SYDVKM. The CDR3 runs to 13 residues. Trimming took 3 bases from V and 11 from J, leaving 15 bases between them. The CDR3 spells CASSLDGQLMQYF. DNA for the CDR3: TGTGCCAGCAGTTTGGATGGGCAGCTAATGCAGTATTTT.

This clone was seen a few times. J is TRBJ1-2 and V is TRBV30, with D uncertain. V lost 2 bases and J 8 bases, leaving 21 bases between the germline ends. Germline V gives CDR1 GTSNPN, CDR2 SVGIG (reference sequence). The length of the CDR3 is 15 residues. This CDR3 is CAWSHPGSPRWGYTF. The CDR3 DNA follows: TGTGCCTGGAGTCATCCGGGATCCCCCCGGTGGGGCTACACCTTC.

The chain combines TRBV24-1 with TRBJ2-3; 10 nucleotides match TRBD2. This CDR3 is built from 17 residues. CDR1 KGHDR and CDR2 SFDVKD come from the germline V gene. Trimming took 1 base from V and 5 from J; bases not matched to a gene: 8. DNA for the CDR3: TGTGCCACCAGTGATTTTCCCCTAGCGGGAGTAAAAGATACGCAGTATTTT. Residues: CATSDFPLAGVKDTQYF.

The rearrangement links TRBV28 to TRBJ2-3, with 8 bases that match TRBD1. The V gene's germline CDR1 is MDHEN and CDR2 SYDVKM. This CDR3 contains 13 residues. The V and J ends lost 6 bases and 3 bases, in that order; junction bases with no gene match: 2. Here the CDR3 reads CASRGTGTDTQYF. As DNA, the CDR3 is TGTGCCAGCAGGGGGACAGGAACAGATACGCAGTATTTT.

The chain uses TRBV3-1 (or the pseudogene TRBV3-2) and TRBJ2-1, with no clear D. V shed 5 bases and J shed 0 bases, with 17 bases lying between them. This CDR3 is 17 amino acids long. CDR1 and CDR2 (germline): LGHDT, YNNKEL (reference sequence). CDR3 DNA: TGTGCCAGCAGCTTCATAACAACTACAAACTCCTACAATGAGCAGTTCTTC. It codes for CASSFITTTNSYNEQFF.

Only one count was recorded for this clone. The CDR3 DNA sequence: TGCGCCAGCAGCCCAGTGGGGAGCACTGAAGCTTTCTTT. Protein: CASSPVGSTEAFF. The J gene is TRBJ1-1, the V gene TRBV5-1; D not resolved. Deletions cut 4 bases from V and 4 bases from J, with 11 bases between. The CDR3 extends over 13 amino acids. Germline V CDR1 and CDR2: SGHRS, YFSETQ.

The chain joins TRBV7-3 to TRBJ2-1; possible D gene TRBD2, 6 bases. Per the germline V gene, CDR1 is SGHTA and CDR2 is FQGTGA. V was pared by 3 bases and J by 6 bases, with 15 bases between. The length of the CDR3 is 15 residues. CDR3 nucleotide sequence: TGTGCCAGCAGCTTTTCTAGCGCGAGGGGCAATGAGCAGTTCTTC. Translated: CASSFSSARGNEQFF.

The V call is TRBV7-3, the J call TRBJ2-3; 8 bases map to TRBD2. V lost 5 bases and J lost 5; bases outside the gene matches: 9. In germline, CDR1 is SGHTA, CDR2 FQGTGA. This CDR3 comprises 15 residues. The CDR3 region is CASSEGRGGEDTQYF. CDR3 bases: TGTGCCAGCAGCGAAGGACGGGGGGGCGAAGATACGCAGTATTTT. Full variable domain (outside the CDR3, taken from reference TRBV7-3 and TRBJ2-3): GAGVSQTPSNKVTEKGKYVELRCDPISGHTALYWYRQSLGQGPEFLIYFQGTGAADDSGLPNDRFFAVRPEGSVSTLKIQRTERGDSAVYLCASSEGRGGEDTQYFGPGTRLTVL.